This is a list of T cell receptor beta chains from one sample in a study of cytomegalovirus exposure and HLA in healthy donors. Repertoires were generated with immunoSEQ multiplex PCR, while TCRdb's copy carries only in-frame clones and drops some. The profile shows about 140,000 clones, 68% of them singletons. Input material: PBMCs. These receptors all stem from a man aged 25 to 40 in good health and CMV-seropositive. The CDR3 runs from the conserved cysteine through the conserved F or W. The D gene is left open where the match is weak. Expanded clones are given a class, and other clones once, few, many or no size at all.

d_gene	abundance	v_gene	j_gene	CDR3nt	CDR3aa
-	-	TRBV7-9	TRBJ2-7	TGTGCCAGCAGCTTACTTTCTCCGGGACATCTCTCCTACGAGCAGTACTTC	CASSLLSPGHLSYEQYF
TRBD2	-	TRBV11-2	TRBJ2-7	TGTGCCAGCAGCCTTAGCGGGGGTAGCTCCTACGAGCAGTACTTC	CASSLSGGSSYEQYF
TRBD1	-	TRBV4-2	TRBJ2-3	TGTGCCAGCAGCCAACAGACACAGGGGAATACAGATACGCAGTATTTT	CASSQQTQGNTDTQYF
-	-	TRBV5-4	TRBJ1-1	TGTGCCAGCAGCGTAGGGGTGGAGTACACTGAAGCTTTCTTT	CASSVGVEYTEAFF
TRBD1	-	TRBV11-2	TRBJ2-7	TGTGCCAGCAGCTTCGACAGGGGGCTCTCCTACGAGCAGTACTTC	CASSFDRGLSYEQYF
-	-	TRBV5-1	TRBJ1-1	TGCGCCAGCAGCGGGGGGGGCAGGGAGAACACTGAAGCTTTCTTT	CASSGGGRENTEAFF
TRBD1	-	TRBV4-2	TRBJ2-7	TGTGCCAGCAGCCAAGGACAGGGAGACTACGAGCAGTACTTC	CASSQGQGDYEQYF
-	-	TRBV6-5	TRBJ2-2	TGTGCCAGCAGTTATCAGTCCGGGGAGCTGTTTTTT	CASSYQSGELFF
-	-	TRBV2	TRBJ1-5	TGTGCCAGCAAGGGACAACGTGGTAATCAGCCCCAGCATTTT	CASKGQRGNQPQHF
-	once	TRBV9	TRBJ1-2	TGTGCCAGCAGCCCTTCGGGGGGTCTGGCCTATGGCTACACCTTC	CASSPSGGLAYGYTF